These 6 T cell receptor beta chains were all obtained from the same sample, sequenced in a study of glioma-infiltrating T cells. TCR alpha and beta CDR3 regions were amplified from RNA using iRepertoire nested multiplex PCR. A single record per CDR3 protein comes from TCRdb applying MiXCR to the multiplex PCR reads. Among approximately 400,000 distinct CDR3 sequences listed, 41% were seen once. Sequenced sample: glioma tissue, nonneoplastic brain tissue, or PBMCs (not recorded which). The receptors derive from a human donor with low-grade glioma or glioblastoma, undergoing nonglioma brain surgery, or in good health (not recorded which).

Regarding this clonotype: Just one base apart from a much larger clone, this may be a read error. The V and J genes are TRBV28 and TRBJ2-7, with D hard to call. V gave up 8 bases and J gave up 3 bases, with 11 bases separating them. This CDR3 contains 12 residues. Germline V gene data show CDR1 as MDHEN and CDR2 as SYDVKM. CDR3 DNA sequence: TGTGCCAGCGGAACACAGAGCTACGAGCAGTACTTC. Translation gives CASGTQSYEQYF. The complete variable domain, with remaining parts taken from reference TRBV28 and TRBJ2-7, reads DVKVTQSSRYLVKRTGEKVFLECVQDMDHENMFWYRQDPGLGLRLIYFSYDVKMKEKGDIPEGYSVSREKKERFSLILESASTNQTSMYLCASGTQSYEQYFGPGTRLTVT.

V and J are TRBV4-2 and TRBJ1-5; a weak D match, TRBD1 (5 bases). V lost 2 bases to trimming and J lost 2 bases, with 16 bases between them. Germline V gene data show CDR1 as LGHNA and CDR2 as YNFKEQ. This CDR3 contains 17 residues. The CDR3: CASSQYSGGGGNQPQHF. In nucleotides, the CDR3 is TGTGCCAGCAGCCAATATTCGGGGGGAGGTGGCAATCAGCCCCAGCATTTT.

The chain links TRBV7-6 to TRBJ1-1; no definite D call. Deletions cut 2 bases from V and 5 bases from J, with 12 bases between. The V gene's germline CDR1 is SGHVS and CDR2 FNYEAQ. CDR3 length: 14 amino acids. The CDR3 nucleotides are TGTGCCAGCAGCTTATGGGTGGTTGGGACTGAAGCTTTCTTT. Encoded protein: CASSLWVVGTEAFF.

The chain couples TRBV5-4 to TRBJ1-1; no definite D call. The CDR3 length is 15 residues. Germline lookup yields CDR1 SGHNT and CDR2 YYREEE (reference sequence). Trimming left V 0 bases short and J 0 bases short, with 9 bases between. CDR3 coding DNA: TGTGCCAGCAGCTTGGCCGTGGGAATGAACACTGAAGCTTTCTTT. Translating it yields CASSLAVGMNTEAFF.

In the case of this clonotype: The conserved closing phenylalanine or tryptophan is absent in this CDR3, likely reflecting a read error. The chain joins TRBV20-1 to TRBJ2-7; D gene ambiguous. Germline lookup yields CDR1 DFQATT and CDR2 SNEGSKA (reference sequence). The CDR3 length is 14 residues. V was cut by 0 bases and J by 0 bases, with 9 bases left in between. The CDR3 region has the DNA TGCAGTGCTAGAGATCTTCCAGTCTCCTACGAGCAGTACCTC. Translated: CSARDLPVSYEQYL.

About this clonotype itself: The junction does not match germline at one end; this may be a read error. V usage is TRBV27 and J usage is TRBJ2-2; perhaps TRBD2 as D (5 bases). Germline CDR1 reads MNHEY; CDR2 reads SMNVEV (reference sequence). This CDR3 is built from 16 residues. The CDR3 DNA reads TGTGCCAGCAGTTTTGTAGGGCTCGCGAACACCGGGGAGCTGTCTTTT. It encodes CASSFVGLANTGELSF.